A single sample is the source of the 18 T cell receptor beta chains below, sequenced in a study of neoadjuvant anti-PD-1 for oral cavity cancer. The table came from immunoSEQ multiplex PCR; TCRdb's copy has only in-frame clones and leaves some out. Here the sample spans 13,000 or so clones, about 60% being singletons. The sequencing here drew on tumor tissue, taken before nivolumab (anti-PD-1) treatment. The receptors originated from a person aged 40 to 85 with oral cavity squamous cell carcinoma.

CDR3 region: CASSSGTGKLLGGYTF. The CDR3 nucleotides read TGTGCCAGCAGCTCCGGGACAGGGAAACTCCTTGGGGGCTACACCTTC. This chain joins TRBV28 and TRBJ1-2, with 9 bases identical to TRBD1. Germline trimming cut 6 bases from V and 8 bases from J; bases unmatched to any gene: 16. Germline values: CDR1 MDHEN, CDR2 SYDVKM. The CDR3 sequence is 16 residues long.

This chain connects TRBV7-6 to TRBJ2-5, with a tentative D call TRBD2 (5 bases). V lost 1 base to trimming and J lost 5 bases, with 11 bases between them. Germline CDR1 reads SGHVS; CDR2 reads FNYEAQ. The CDR3 runs to 14 residues. CDR3 loop: CASSLGTGSETQYF. CDR3 nucleotide sequence: TGTGCCAGCAGCTTAGGCACGGGGTCCGAGACCCAGTACTTC.

This clone is labeled medium-sized. This CDR3 reads CASSGRSDEQYF. In DNA, the CDR3 is TGTGCCAGCAGCGGAAGAAGTGACGAGCAGTACTTC. The rearrangement uses TRBV5-6 and TRBJ2-7; D is undetermined. Trimming stripped 4 bases from V and 5 bases from J, with 10 bases between. The CDR3 runs 12 residues. Per germline, CDR1 SGHDT and CDR2 YYEEEE.

This clone occurred a few times. CDR3 coding DNA: TGCGCCAGCAGTCGGGACATACAAGAGACCCAGTACTTC. It encodes CASSRDIQETQYF. The V gene is TRBV10-1, the J gene TRBJ2-5; TRBD1 is a possible D gene (6 bases). The CDR3 runs to 13 residues. V gave up 5 bases and J gave up 2 bases, with 9 bases separating them. Per the germline V gene, CDR1 is WNHNN and CDR2 is SYGVQD (reference sequence).

In this sample, this clone turned up a few times. V gene TRBV7-9 combines with J gene TRBJ2-2, with TRBD1 matching over 8 bases. J lost 7 bases, V lost 5 bases, and 6 bases had no gene match. Germline values: CDR1 SEHNR, CDR2 FQNEAQ (reference sequence). The CDR3 has 14 amino acids. This chain's CDR3 is CASSGHRGFGELFF. The DNA of the CDR3 is TGTGCCAGCAGCGGCCACAGGGGGTTCGGGGAGCTGTTTTTT.

J is TRBJ1-2 and V is TRBV28; 7 positions match TRBD1. This CDR3 comprises 13 residues. V shed 4 bases, J shed 2 bases, and the junction held 1 base outside the gene matches. Germline assignment: CDR1 MDHEN and CDR2 SYDVKM. CDR3 region: CASSSTGNYGYTF. CDR3 DNA sequence: TGTGCCAGCAGTTCGACAGGGAACTATGGCTACACCTTC.

The V and J genes are TRBV28 and TRBJ2-7; 7 bases fit TRBD2. Germline V lookup: CDR1 MDHEN, CDR2 SYDVKM. The ends lost 4 bases at V and 0 bases at J; junction bases unmatched: 6. This CDR3 has 15 amino acids. The CDR3 spells CASSWGGPSSYEQYF. CDR3 in DNA: TGTGCCAGCAGTTGGGGGGGACCTAGCTCCTACGAGCAGTACTTC.

The rearrangement uses TRBV7-2 and TRBJ2-5; 7 positions agree with TRBD1. CDR1 and CDR2 (germline): SGHTA, FQGNSA. The CDR3 has 14 residues. V dropped 1 base and J dropped 6; count of bases not matched to a gene: 5. Here the CDR3 DNA reads TGTGCCAGCAGCTTAGGTAGACAGGGAAAGACCCAGTACTTC. It specifies CASSLGRQGKTQYF.

The chain combines TRBV6-1 with TRBJ1-2, with 7 positions matching TRBD1. The V gene end was trimmed by 5 bases and the J gene end by 6 bases; junction bases not matched to a gene: 6. The germline V gene has CDR1 MNHNS and CDR2 SASEGT. The CDR3 totals 13 residues. The CDR3 protein is CASSRQGLHGYTF. In DNA, the CDR3 is TGTGCCAGCAGTCGACAGGGTTTGCATGGCTACACCTTC.

A few counts support this clone. This chain connects TRBV27 to TRBJ2-3, with no clear D. The V end lost 2 bases, the J end lost 7 bases, and 4 bases lay between the germline ends. The CDR3 contains 11 residues. From germline, CDR1 is MNHEY and CDR2 SMNVEV (reference sequence). The chain's CDR3 is CASSLGHTQYF. The CDR3 DNA is TGTGCCAGCAGTTTAGGGCATACGCAGTATTTT.

This clone was seen a handful of times. V gene TRBV5-6 combines with J gene TRBJ2-7; 10 nucleotides match TRBD2. V shed 1 base, J shed 0 bases, and the junction held 4 bases outside the gene matches. CDR1 is SGHDT and CDR2 is YYEEEE in the germline V gene. The CDR3 covers 16 residues. The CDR3 sequence is CASSLSSGRISYEQYF. The CDR3 region has the DNA TGTGCCAGCAGCTTGTCTAGCGGGAGAATCTCCTACGAGCAGTACTTC.

By sample fraction, this clone is medium-sized. The CDR3 sequence: CASRPRSYNEQFF. The CDR3 coding sequence is TGTGCCAGCAGGCCTCGGAGTTACAATGAGCAGTTCTTC. The J gene is TRBJ2-1, the V gene TRBV5-6, with unresolved D. The CDR3 covers 13 residues. The germline V gene encodes CDR1 SGHDT and CDR2 YYEEEE. With 5 bases removed from V and 4 bases from J, the gap between germline ends came to 10 bases.

V gene TRBV4-2 combines with J gene TRBJ1-1; D is possibly TRBD1 (5 bases). V shed 0 bases and J shed 5 bases, with 16 bases lying between them. The CDR3 runs 16 residues. Germline V gene data show CDR1 as LGHNA and CDR2 as YNFKEQ. The CDR3 protein is CASSQDAPPGRTEAFF. The DNA of the CDR3 is TGTGCCAGCAGCCAAGATGCCCCCCCGGGGCGTACTGAAGCTTTCTTT.

This clone came up a few times. The CDR3 bases are TGTGCCAGCAGCTTAGTGACTGGATCAATTGGGGAGCTGTTTTTT. Translating it yields CASSLVTGSIGELFF. This sequence joins TRBV7-3 and TRBJ2-2; D not resolved. Per germline, CDR1 SGHTA and CDR2 FQGTGA. There are 15 residues in the CDR3. V shed 2 bases and J shed 8 bases, with 15 bases lying between them.

CDR3 bases: TGTGCCAGCAGCTTTCATATTGGGACGTTCAATGAGCAGTTCTTC. Translating gives CASSFHIGTFNEQFF. This rearrangement joins TRBV7-9 to TRBJ2-1, with D possibly being TRBD1 or TRBD2 (5 bases each). Germline-derived CDR1 and CDR2 are SEHNR and FQNEAQ (reference sequence). This CDR3 has 15 amino acids. V lost 3 bases and J 6 bases, leaving 15 bases between the germline ends.

This clone was counted only a few times. The chain couples TRBV6-6 to TRBJ1-5, with D unclear. Germline CDR1 is MNHNY and CDR2 is SVGAGI (reference sequence). The CDR3 covers 12 residues. The V end lost 2 bases, the J end lost 7 bases, and 6 bases lay between the germline ends. CDR3 nucleotide sequence: TGTGCCAGCAGTTACCCGGACCAGCCCCAGCATTTT. Residues: CASSYPDQPQHF.

The rearrangement uses TRBV18 and TRBJ1-2, with a possible D match to TRBD1 (5 bases). Germline CDR1 KGHSH, CDR2 LQKENI. The CDR3 runs to 14 residues. V was cut by 6 bases and J by 4 bases, with 15 bases left in between. The CDR3 here is CASSPSGPRYGYTF. The CDR3 coding sequence is TGTGCCAGCTCCCCCTCAGGGCCCCGCTATGGCTACACCTTC.

This clone was detected a few times. The chain carries TRBV2 and TRBJ2-5; D possibly corresponds to TRBD2 (5 bases). Germline V lookup: CDR1 SNHLY, CDR2 FYNNEI. The CDR3 length is 16 residues. Deletions cut 7 bases from V and 5 bases from J, with 23 bases between. In nucleotides, the CDR3 is TGTGCCAGCATAAGCGACCAATTTATTCGGAGGGAGACCCAGTACTTC. It yields the protein CASISDQFIRRETQYF. Together with reference TRBV2 and TRBJ2-5, the CDR3 gives the full variable domain: EPEVTQTPSHQVTQMGQEVILRCVPISNHLYFYWYRQILGQKVEFLVSFYNNEISEKSEIFDDQFSVERPDGSNFTLKIRSTKLEDSAMYFCASISDQFIRRETQYFGPGTRLLVL.